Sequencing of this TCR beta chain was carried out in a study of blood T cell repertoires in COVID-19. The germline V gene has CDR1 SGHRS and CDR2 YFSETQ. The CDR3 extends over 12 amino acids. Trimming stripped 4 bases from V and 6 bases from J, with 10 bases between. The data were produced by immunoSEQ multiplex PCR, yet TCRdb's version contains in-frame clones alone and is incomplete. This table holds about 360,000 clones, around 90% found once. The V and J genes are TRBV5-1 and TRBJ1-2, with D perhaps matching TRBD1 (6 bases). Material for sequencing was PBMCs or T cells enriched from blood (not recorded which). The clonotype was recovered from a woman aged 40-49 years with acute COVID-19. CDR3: CASSPTGNGYTF. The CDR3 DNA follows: TGCGCCAGCAGCCCAACAGGGAATGGCTACACCTTC.